This T cell receptor (beta chain) was identified in a study of radiotherapy plus CTLA-4 blockade in lung cancer. The CDR3 sequence is 16 residues long. Trimming took 6 bases from V and 0 from J; bases not matched to a gene: 9. Germline V gene lookup returns CDR1 KGHSH and CDR2 LQKENI. Only in-frame clones appear in the TCRdb table, and some are missing; sequencing was by immunoSEQ multiplex PCR. The table records 130,000 or so clones, 85% to 90% of them present only once. This receptor was obtained from a human donor with non-small cell lung cancer that progressed on radiotherapy plus ipilimumab. V usage is TRBV18 and J usage is TRBJ2-7; 9 bases are shared with TRBD2. The source material was peripheral blood, sampled from a patient treated with radiotherapy plus ipilimumab. The chain's CDR3 is CASSPGLAKNSYEQYF. Here the CDR3 DNA reads TGTGCCAGCTCGCCCGGACTAGCGAAAAACTCCTACGAGCAGTACTTC.